A selection of T cell receptor beta chains follows, all from one sample in a study of T cells in Graves' hyperthyroidism and ophthalmopathy. TCRdb recomputed calls from the multiplex PCR reads with MiXCR, one row per CDR3 protein. The table shows under 550,000 distinct CDR3 sequences, with about 20% occurring only once. Specimen: blood. All receptors derive from a man in his forties or fifties with Graves' ophthalmopathy. Each CDR3 is given with its conserved first and last residue. The order of the fields is J gene, V gene, D gene, clone size, CDR3 DNA, CDR3 protein. D genes are given only for firm matches. Part of the rows lack a size; the others show once, few, many or a class for expanded clones.

TRBJ2-2 TRBV7-2 - few TGTGCCATCGGGGGTCTCAACACCGGGGAGCTGTTTTTT CAIGGLNTGELFF
TRBJ1-5 TRBV5-1 TRBD1 many TGCGCCAGCAGCTTGGGTGGGACAGGGAATCAGCCCCAGCATTTT CASSLGGTGNQPQHF
TRBJ1-1 TRBV5-1 - many TGCGCCAGCAGCTTGGTTGTCGGGGTCAGAGCTTTCTTT CASSLVVGVRAFF
TRBJ2-1 TRBV5-5 TRBD2 few TGTGCCAGCAGCCCGCGTCTAGCGGGAGGGCCAGGGAATGAGCAGTTCTTC CASSPRLAGGPGNEQFF
TRBJ1-5 TRBV19 - - TGTGCCAGTAGTATAGAGGTCCTTGATAGCAATCAGCCCCAGCATTTT CASSIEVLDSNQPQHF
TRBJ1-1 TRBV14 - - TGTGCCAGCAGCCCTCAGAGACTGAACACTGAAGCTTTCTTT CASSPQRLNTEAFF
TRBJ2-1 TRBV10-2 TRBD2 - TGCGCCAGCAGGCTTATGACTAGCGGGGGGGCCCACAATGAGCAGTTCTTC CASRLMTSGGAHNEQFF
TRBJ1-1 TRBV18 - many TGTGCCAGCTCAGGACAAAGGAACACTGAAGCTTTCTTT CASSGQRNTEAFF
TRBJ2-3 TRBV5-1 TRBD2 - TGCGCCAGCAGCACCGGCGGACTAGCGGGCACAGATACGCAGTATTTT CASSTGGLAGTDTQYF
TRBJ2-1 TRBV24-1 - few TGTGCCACCAGTGCACCCGCGGAAGGCTCTAATGAGCAGTTCTTC CATSAPAEGSNEQFF
TRBJ2-1 TRBV5-5 TRBD1 - TGTGCCAGCAGTCCTTCCCTGGGACAGCATTGGGGGGAGCAGTTCTTC CASSPSLGQHWGEQFF
TRBJ2-5 TRBV28 TRBD1 few TGTGCCAGCAGTCGGGACAGCCCCGGGGCTGAGACCCAGTACTTC CASSRDSPGAETQYF